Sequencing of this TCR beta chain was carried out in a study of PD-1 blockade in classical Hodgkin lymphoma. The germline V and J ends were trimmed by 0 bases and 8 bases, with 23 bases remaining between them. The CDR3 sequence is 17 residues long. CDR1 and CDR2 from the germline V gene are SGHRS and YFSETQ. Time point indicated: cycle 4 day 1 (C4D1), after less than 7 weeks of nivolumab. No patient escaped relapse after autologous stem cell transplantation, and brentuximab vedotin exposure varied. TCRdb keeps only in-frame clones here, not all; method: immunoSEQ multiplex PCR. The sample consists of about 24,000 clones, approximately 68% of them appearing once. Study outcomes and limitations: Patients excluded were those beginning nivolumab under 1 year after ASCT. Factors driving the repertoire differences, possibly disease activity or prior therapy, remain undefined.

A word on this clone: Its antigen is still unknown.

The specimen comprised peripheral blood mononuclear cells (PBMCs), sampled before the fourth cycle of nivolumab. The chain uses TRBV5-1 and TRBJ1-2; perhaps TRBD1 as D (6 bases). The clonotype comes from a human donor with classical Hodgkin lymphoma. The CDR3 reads CASSLAGGPWTDRGYTF. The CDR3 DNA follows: TGCGCCAGCAGCTTGGCGGGGGGGCCGTGGACCGACCGAGGCTACACCTTC.